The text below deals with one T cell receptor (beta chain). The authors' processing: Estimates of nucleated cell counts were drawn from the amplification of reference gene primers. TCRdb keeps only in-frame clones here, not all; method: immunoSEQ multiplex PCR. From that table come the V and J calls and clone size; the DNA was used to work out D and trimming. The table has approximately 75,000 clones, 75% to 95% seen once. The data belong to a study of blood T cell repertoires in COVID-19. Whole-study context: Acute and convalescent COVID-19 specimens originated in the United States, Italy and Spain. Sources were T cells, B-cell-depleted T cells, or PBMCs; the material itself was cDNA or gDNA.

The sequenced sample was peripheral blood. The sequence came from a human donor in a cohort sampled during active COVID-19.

CDR3: CASSPGGGVNTEAFF. The CDR3 region has the DNA TGTGCCAGCAGCCCGGGTGGAGGGGTGAACACTGAAGCTTTCTTT. The chain links TRBV5-4 to TRBJ1-1, with a weak D call TRBD1 (5 bases). CDR1 is SGHNT, CDR2 YYREEE, per germline (reference sequence). V was trimmed by 4 bases and J by 0 bases, leaving 13 bases between them. The CDR3 consists of 15 residues.